The 29 T cell receptor beta chains presented below share a single source sample, sequenced in a study of T cell responses to AZD1222 COVID-19 vaccine. The method was immunoSEQ multiplex PCR; TCRdb's version includes in-frame clones alone and lacks a portion of them. The profile shows around 95,000 clones, over 75% of them singletons. Here the sequenced sample was peripheral blood, taken on day 0 of MenACWY control vaccination. All receptors derive from an adult in good health.

CDR3 amino acids: CASSLEGGQNEKLFF. The CDR3 DNA reads as TGTGCCAGCAGCTTAGAAGGGGGCCAGAATGAAAAACTGTTTTTT. The chain carries TRBV7-2 and TRBJ1-4; TRBD1 agrees at 7 bases. The CDR3 runs to 15 residues. The V gene's germline CDR1 is SGHTA and CDR2 FQGNSA. J lost 5 bases, V lost 1 base, and 4 bases had no gene match.

The chain couples TRBV6-1 to TRBJ1-2, with D unclear. Germline V gives CDR1 MNHNS, CDR2 SASEGT. This CDR3 is 15 amino acids long. The ends were cut back, 3 bases at V and 3 bases at J, with 14 bases in the middle. The CDR3: CASSEGTFGHYGYTF. The CDR3 region has the DNA TGTGCCAGCAGTGAGGGAACCTTTGGGCACTATGGCTACACCTTC.

This clone turned up a few times. This CDR3 is also generated by other DNA sequences in the sample. The rearrangement links TRBV5-1 to TRBJ1-4; the match to TRBD1 covers 7 bases. This CDR3 spans 15 amino acids. V was clipped by 3 bases and J by 8 bases; unmatched bases: 10. CDR1 is SGHRS and CDR2 is YFSETQ in the germline V gene. The CDR3 loop is CASSSSHRGGEKLFF. In DNA form, the CDR3 reads TGCGCCAGCAGCTCTTCGCACAGGGGAGGCGAAAAACTGTTTTTT.

The chain combines TRBV19 with TRBJ2-3; weak D call: TRBD2 (6 bases). CDR3 length equals 16 residues. CDR1 and CDR2 (germline): LNHDA, SQIVND (reference sequence). Trimming took off 5 bases at V and 7 bases at J, with 22 bases between the two ends. CDR3 bases: TGTGCCAGTAGTCCTAGCGCTAGTAGGGAGAGGAATACGCAGTATTTT. Translated: CASSPSASRERNTQYF.

The chain joins TRBV5-5 to TRBJ2-7; D is undetermined. Germline V gives CDR1 SGHKS, CDR2 YYEKEE (reference sequence). The V end was cut by 2 bases, the J end by 0 bases, with 9 bases between. The CDR3 is 14 residues long. The DNA for the CDR3 is TGTGCCAGCAGCTTACAATGGAGCTCCTACGAGCAGTACTTC. Encoded protein: CASSLQWSSYEQYF. The full variable domain, completed using reference TRBV5-5 and TRBJ2-7, is DAGVTQSPTHLIKTRGQQVTLRCSPISGHKSVSWYQQVLGQGPQFIFQYYEKEERGRGNFPDRFSARQFPNYSSELNVNALLLGDSALYLCASSLQWSSYEQYFGPGTRLTVT.

The chain employs TRBV2 and TRBJ1-5; 7 bases map to TRBD1. CDR1 SNHLY and CDR2 FYNNEI come from the germline V gene. V dropped 6 bases and J dropped 0; count of bases not matched to a gene: 2. The CDR3 is 14 amino acids. CDR3 region: CASSDRDSNQPQHF. DNA of the CDR3: TGTGCCAGCAGCGACAGGGATAGCAATCAGCCCCAGCATTTT. Full variable domain (outside the CDR3, taken from reference TRBV2 and TRBJ1-5): EPEVTQTPSHQVTQMGQEVILRCVPISNHLYFYWYRQILGQKVEFLVSFYNNEISEKSEIFDDQFSVERPDGSNFTLKIRSTKLEDSAMYFCASSDRDSNQPQHFGDGTRLSIL.

This chain links TRBV10-3 with TRBJ1-6, with a possible D match to TRBD1 (5 bases). The germline V gene encodes CDR1 ENHRY and CDR2 SYGVKD. The V end lost 10 bases, the J end lost 5 bases, and 18 bases lay between the germline ends. The CDR3 loop spans 15 amino acids. DNA for the CDR3: TGTGCCACCGGCGGGGGGGATCCTAATAATTCACCCCTCCACTTT. Its protein product is CATGGGDPNNSPLHF.

The rearrangement joins TRBV4-1 to TRBJ1-5; the match to TRBD1 covers 7 bases. Trimming took 4 bases from V and 5 from J; bases not matched to a gene: 26. This CDR3 comprises 21 residues. Germline V CDR1 and CDR2: MGHRA, YSYEKL. The DNA of the CDR3 is TGCGCCAGCAGCCCAATTATAAAGACCGGAGGACAGGAGAGGGCCCATCAGCCCCAGCATTTT. Its translation is CASSPIIKTGGQERAHQPQHF.

This clone was counted a few times. The chain couples TRBV7-9 to TRBJ1-2; D remains ambiguous. Germline V gene lookup returns CDR1 SEHNR and CDR2 FQNEAQ (reference sequence). Trimming cost V 4 bases and J 8 bases, with 11 bases left between them. CDR3 length equals 12 residues. Here the CDR3 DNA reads TGTGCCAGCAGCTCTCTTCAAGGCGGCTACACCTTC. Its protein product is CASSSLQGGYTF.

Only a few counts were recorded for this clone. This chain connects TRBV30 to TRBJ1-4, with TRBD1 as a possible D gene (6 bases). The CDR3 spans 16 residues. The germline gives CDR1 GTSNPN, CDR2 SVGIG (reference sequence). The V and J ends lost 5 bases and 7 bases respectively, with 23 bases between them. This CDR3 reads CAWSRGTNATGEKLFF. CDR3 in DNA: TGTGCCTGGTCAAGAGGGACAAATGCAACTGGTGAAAAACTGTTTTTT.

The rearrangement links TRBV18 to TRBJ2-7; weak D call: TRBD2 (7 bases). This CDR3 has 14 amino acids. Germline assignment: CDR1 KGHSH and CDR2 LQKENI. V lost 4 bases and J 3 bases, leaving 13 bases between the germline ends. In nucleotides, the CDR3 is TGTGCCAGCTCACGGGAGGGGGTTTTCTACGAGCAGTACTTC. Amino acid sequence: CASSREGVFYEQYF.

V and J are TRBV11-2 and TRBJ2-3; D is unresolved. The CDR3 contains 14 residues. The V gene's germline CDR1 is SGHAT and CDR2 FQNNGV. Trimming removed 1 base from V and 0 bases from J, with 5 bases in between. The CDR3, as DNA: TGTGCCAGCAGCTTAGGCCCCAGCACAGATACGCAGTATTTT. As protein: CASSLGPSTDTQYF.

This clone is a singleton in its sample. The rearrangement links TRBV5-8 to TRBJ1-2; tentatively, D is TRBD1 (5 bases). The CDR3 totals 14 residues. CDR1 and CDR2 from the germline V gene are SGHTS and YDEGEE. Trimming cost V 3 bases and J 1 base, with 10 bases left between them. The CDR3 loop is CASSWGTFNYGYTF. In DNA form, the CDR3 reads TGTGCCAGCAGCTGGGGGACCTTTAACTATGGCTACACCTTC.

The sample holds one count of this clone. This chain uses TRBV7-8 with TRBJ1-1; no firm D call. Germline CDR1 SGHVS, CDR2 FQNEAQ. The CDR3 length is 17 residues. V lost 0 bases to trimming and J lost 3 bases, with 17 bases between them. CDR3 in amino acids: CASSLAGTALSYTEAFF. As DNA, the CDR3 is TGTGCCAGCAGCTTAGCGGGAACAGCATTAAGCTACACTGAAGCTTTCTTT.

The chain combines TRBV13 with TRBJ1-2, with 10 bases aligning to TRBD1. V shed 3 bases, J shed 8 bases, and the junction held 12 bases outside the gene matches. The CDR3 spans 16 residues. Germline V gene data show CDR1 as PRHDT and CDR2 as FYEKMQ (reference sequence). The CDR3 spells CASSFGTGAPSTGYTF. In DNA, the CDR3 is TGTGCCAGCAGCTTCGGGACAGGGGCACCATCTACAGGCTACACCTTC.

The chain is built from TRBV4-3 and TRBJ2-2, with D perhaps TRBD1 or TRBD2 (5 bases each). Germline CDR1 is LGHNA and CDR2 is YSLEER. This CDR3 contains 16 residues. V was pared by 5 bases and J by 2 bases, with 15 bases between. CDR3 nucleotide sequence: TGCGCCAGCAGCGGGGGATTAGGTTCTAACACCGGGGAGCTGTTTTTT. It specifies CASSGGLGSNTGELFF.

The chain carries TRBV10-1 and TRBJ1-2; D remains ambiguous. Germline lookup yields CDR1 WNHNN and CDR2 SYGVQD (reference sequence). The CDR3 contains 14 residues. V lost 3 bases and J lost 1, with 9 bases in between. The CDR3 region is CASSEINNNYGYTF. In DNA, the CDR3 is TGCGCCAGCAGTGAAATAAACAATAACTATGGCTACACCTTC.

The chain employs TRBV5-5 and TRBJ2-7; 7 nucleotides agree with TRBD1. The V gene end was trimmed by 5 bases and the J gene end by 2 bases; junction bases not matched to a gene: 7. Looked up from germline, CDR1 is SGHKS and CDR2 is YYEKEE (reference sequence). The CDR3 covers 14 residues. The CDR3 DNA sequence: TGTGCCAGCAGTTACAGGGGAAATGCCTACGAGCAGTACTTC. Translating gives CASSYRGNAYEQYF.

This sequence joins TRBV28 and TRBJ1-5; D call uncertain. Trimming removed 3 bases from V and 0 bases from J, with 12 bases in between. Germline V gene data show CDR1 as MDHEN and CDR2 as SYDVKM. The length of the CDR3 is 16 residues. DNA for the CDR3: TGTGCCAGCAGTTTGGTTAAGGGTATTAGCAATCAGCCCCAGCATTTT. Encoded protein: CASSLVKGISNQPQHF.

The chain is built from TRBV6-4 and TRBJ2-1; 14 bases are shared with TRBD2. This CDR3 comprises 15 residues. In germline, CDR1 is MRHNA, CDR2 SNTAGT. After removal of 6 bases from V and 7 bases from J, the junction contained 5 bases not matched to a gene. The DNA for the CDR3 is TGTGCCAGCAGCCACGGGACTAGCGGGGGTAATGAGCAGTTCTTC. Amino acid sequence: CASSHGTSGGNEQFF.

The chain recombines TRBV5-6 with TRBJ2-1; 8 nucleotides align to TRBD1. The CDR3 consists of 13 residues. V dropped 4 bases and J dropped 7; count of bases not matched to a gene: 4. CDR1 is SGHDT and CDR2 is YYEEEE in the germline V gene. CDR3 DNA: TGTGCCAGCAGCCGGACAGGGTTGAATGAGCAGTTCTTC. It yields the protein CASSRTGLNEQFF.

This sequence joins TRBV7-9 and TRBJ2-7; 9 bases are shared with TRBD2. Unmatched junction bases numbered 3, after V lost 0 bases and J lost 3 bases. Germline V CDR1 and CDR2: SEHNR, FQNEAQ (reference sequence). The CDR3 has 15 amino acids. CDR3 loop: CASSLALAGNYEQYF. CDR3 DNA: TGTGCCAGCAGCTTAGCGCTAGCGGGAAACTACGAGCAGTACTTC.

The chain combines TRBV21-1 with TRBJ2-3; whether TRBD1, the table's D call, matches the DNA was not checked. TRBV21-1 is annotated as a pseudogene. The CDR3 is 16 residues long. CDR3 amino acids: CASSKWLGALTDTQYF. The CDR3 nucleotides are TGTGCCAGCAGCAAATGGTTAGGGGCTTTGACAGATACGCAGTATTTT.

The chain couples TRBV19 to TRBJ1-2; TRBD1 agrees at 9 bases. The CDR3 totals 15 residues. Germline trimming cut 7 bases from V and 0 bases from J; bases unmatched to any gene: 6. Germline V gives CDR1 LNHDA, CDR2 SQIVND (reference sequence). CDR3 sequence: CASIKRTGANYGYTF. The CDR3 nucleotides read TGTGCCAGTATTAAGAGGACAGGGGCTAACTATGGCTACACCTTC.

This clone has a handful of counts. The chain couples TRBV11-3 to TRBJ1-6, with D maybe TRBD1 (6 bases). Germline CDR1 SGHNT, CDR2 YENEEA. Deletions cut 5 bases from V and 6 bases from J, with 11 bases between. The CDR3 extends over 14 amino acids. This CDR3 reads CASSQQGPNSPLHF. The CDR3 DNA reads TGTGCCAGCAGCCAGCAGGGGCCTAATTCACCCCTCCACTTT.

V and J are TRBV15 and TRBJ2-5, with 14 bases matching TRBD2. The trim removed 5 bases at V and 5 bases at J, leaving 4 bases unmatched. The CDR3 loop spans 15 amino acids. CDR1 is LNHNV and CDR2 is YYDKDF in the germline V gene (reference sequence). The CDR3 coding sequence is TGTGCCACCAGCTCCCGGACTAGCGGGGGGGAGACCCAGTACTTC. Translation: CATSSRTSGGETQYF.

The chain links TRBV19 to TRBJ1-5; 9 bases are a match to TRBD1. V shed 6 bases and J 6 bases; nucleotides not matched to a gene: 9. Germline loops: CDR1 LNHDA, CDR2 SQIVND (reference sequence). The CDR3 is 15 amino acids. The CDR3 sequence is CASRRQGVPVQPQHF. DNA for the CDR3: TGTGCCAGTAGGCGACAGGGGGTTCCTGTTCAGCCCCAGCATTTT.

The genes are TRBV3-1 (or the pseudogene TRBV3-2) and TRBJ1-5, with unresolved D. Between the trimmed V and J ends, which lost 4 bases and 2 bases, there was a span of 15 bases. Germline V CDR1 and CDR2: LGHDT, YNNKEL (reference sequence). CDR3 length: 16 amino acids. The CDR3 bases are TGTGCCAGCAGCCCTCTGGGCCCGGGTGGCAATCAGCCCCAGCATTTT. This sequence encodes CASSPLGPGGNQPQHF.

The V and J genes are TRBV3-1 (or the pseudogene TRBV3-2) and TRBJ1-5, with 10 bases matching TRBD1. J lost 3 bases, V lost 4 bases, and 3 bases had no gene match. From germline, CDR1 is LGHDT and CDR2 YNNKEL (reference sequence). CDR3 length: 15 amino acids. CDR3 loop: CASSRGQGNNQPQHF. The CDR3 coding sequence is TGTGCCAGCAGCCGGGGACAGGGGAACAATCAGCCCCAGCATTTT.